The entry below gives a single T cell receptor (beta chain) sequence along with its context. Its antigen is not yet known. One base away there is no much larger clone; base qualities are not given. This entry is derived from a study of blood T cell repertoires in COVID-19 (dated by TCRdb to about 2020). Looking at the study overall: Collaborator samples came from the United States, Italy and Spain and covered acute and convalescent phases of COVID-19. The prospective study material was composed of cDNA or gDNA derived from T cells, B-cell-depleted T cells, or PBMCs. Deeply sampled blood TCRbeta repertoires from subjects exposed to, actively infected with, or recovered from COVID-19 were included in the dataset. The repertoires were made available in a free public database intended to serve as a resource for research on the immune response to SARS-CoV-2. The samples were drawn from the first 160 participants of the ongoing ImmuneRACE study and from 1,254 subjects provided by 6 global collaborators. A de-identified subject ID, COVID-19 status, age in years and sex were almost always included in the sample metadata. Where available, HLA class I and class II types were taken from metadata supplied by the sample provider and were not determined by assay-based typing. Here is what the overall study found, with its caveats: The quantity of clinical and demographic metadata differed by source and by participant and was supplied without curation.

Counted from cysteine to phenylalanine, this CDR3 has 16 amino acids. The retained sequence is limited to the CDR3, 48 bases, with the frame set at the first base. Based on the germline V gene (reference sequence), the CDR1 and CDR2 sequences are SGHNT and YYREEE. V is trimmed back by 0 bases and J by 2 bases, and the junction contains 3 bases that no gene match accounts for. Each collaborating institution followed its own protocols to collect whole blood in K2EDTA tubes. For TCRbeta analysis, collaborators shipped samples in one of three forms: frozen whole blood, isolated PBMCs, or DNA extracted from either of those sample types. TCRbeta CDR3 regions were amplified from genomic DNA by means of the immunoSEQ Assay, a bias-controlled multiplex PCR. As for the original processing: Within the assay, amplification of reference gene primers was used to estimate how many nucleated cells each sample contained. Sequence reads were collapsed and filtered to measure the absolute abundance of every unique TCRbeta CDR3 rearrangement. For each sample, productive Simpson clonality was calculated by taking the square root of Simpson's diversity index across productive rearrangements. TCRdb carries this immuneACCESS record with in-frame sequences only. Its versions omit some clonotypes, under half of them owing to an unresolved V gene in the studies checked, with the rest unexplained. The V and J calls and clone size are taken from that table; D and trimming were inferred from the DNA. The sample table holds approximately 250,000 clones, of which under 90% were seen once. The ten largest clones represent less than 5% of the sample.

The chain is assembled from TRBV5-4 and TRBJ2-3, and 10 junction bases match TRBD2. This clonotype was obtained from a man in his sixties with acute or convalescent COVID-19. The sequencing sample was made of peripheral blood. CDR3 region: CASSLGAGGNTDTQYF. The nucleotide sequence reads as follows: TGTGCCAGCAGCTTGGGAGCGGGGGGGAACACAGATACGCAGTATTTT.